This passage covers 24 T cell receptor beta chains from one sample sequenced in a study of Tregs in tolerant kidney transplant recipients. Here immunoSEQ multiplex PCR was the method, and the copy in TCRdb shows in-frame clones only, minus some. The table records 75,000 to 100,000 clones, around 90% of them present only once. The source material was CD8+ T cells from blood. Source of these receptors: a human donor in good health.

The chain has TRBV5-1 and TRBJ2-1; a possible D gene is TRBD2 (5 bases). Germline loops: CDR1 SGHRS, CDR2 YFSETQ. The CDR3 sequence is 14 residues long. The V end was cut by 4 bases, the J end by 2 bases, with 10 bases between. CDR3 sequence reads: CASSLSDTYNEQFF. The CDR3 DNA is TGCGCCAGCAGCCTTAGCGATACCTACAATGAGCAGTTCTTC.

This chain joins TRBV27 and TRBJ1-2, with D unclear. This CDR3 region has 13 residues. V was clipped by 8 bases and J by 4 bases, with 14 bases between them. CDR1 and CDR2 (germline): MNHEY, SMNVEV (reference sequence). CDR3 nucleotide sequence: TGTGCCAGCGCGAACAGAACTCTCTATGGCTACACCTTC. Amino acids: CASANRTLYGYTF.

The rearrangement uses TRBV19 and TRBJ2-3; 9 bases align to TRBD1. V lost 5 bases and J lost 4; bases outside the gene matches: 4. Germline CDR1 reads LNHDA; CDR2 reads SQIVND (reference sequence). The CDR3 is made up of 14 amino acids. Written as DNA, the CDR3 is TGTGCCAGTAGTCCAGGACAGGGGCCAGATACGCAGTATTTT. Translated, it gives CASSPGQGPDTQYF.

V is TRBV29-1 and J is TRBJ2-1; 10 positions match TRBD2. Germline trimming cut 0 bases from V and 7 bases from J; bases unmatched to any gene: 6. CDR3 length: 15 amino acids. The V gene's germline CDR1 is SQVTM and CDR2 ANQGSEA. The CDR3 sequence: CSVEDSSGSGNEQFF. The CDR3 region has the DNA TGCAGCGTTGAAGATTCTAGCGGGAGTGGTAATGAGCAGTTCTTC.

This clone showed up just once. The rearrangement joins TRBV6-5 to TRBJ2-5; a possible D gene is TRBD2 (6 bases). This CDR3 region has 16 residues. The V end was cut by 0 bases, the J end by 2 bases, with 13 bases between. Germline loops: CDR1 MNHEY, CDR2 SVGAGI. The CDR3 DNA reads as TGTGCCAGCAGTTACTCGGCTAGCGACTTTCAAGAGACCCAGTACTTC. It codes for CASSYSASDFQETQYF.

This clone was seen a handful of times. The chain uses TRBV2 and TRBJ1-6; 8 bases map to TRBD1. The CDR3 has 15 residues. J was trimmed by 3 bases and V by 5 bases; bases with no gene match: 3. Germline values: CDR1 SNHLY, CDR2 FYNNEI. The CDR3 spells CASSSTGVYNSPLHF. The CDR3, as DNA: TGTGCCAGCAGTTCGACAGGGGTCTATAATTCACCCCTCCACTTT.

The chain employs TRBV6-5 and TRBJ2-2, with D perhaps TRBD2 (6 bases). The germline V and J ends were trimmed by 0 bases and 4 bases, with 12 bases remaining between them. There are 16 residues in the CDR3. Germline V gene data show CDR1 as MNHEY and CDR2 as SVGAGI. The DNA for the CDR3 is TGTGCCAGCAGTTACTCCGGGGGAGAGGTCACCGGGGAGCTGTTTTTT. Amino acid sequence: CASSYSGGEVTGELFF.

The CDR3 loop is CASEGVYYGYTF. CDR3 nucleotides: TGTGCCAGTGAGGGGGTTTACTATGGCTACACCTTC. The genes are TRBV5-3 and TRBJ1-2, with D possibly TRBD1 on 6 matching bases. TRBV5-3 qualifies as an ORF whose function is uncertain. CDR3 length equals 12 residues. Trimming cost V 8 bases and J 3 bases, with 11 bases left between them.

Turning to this clone: The junction shows a germline mismatch at one end, possibly a read error. The chain has TRBV9 and TRBJ2-1; the D is unclear. This CDR3 is 9 amino acids long. Per germline, CDR1 SGDLS and CDR2 YYNGEE. CDR3 region: CASSDEPLF. DNA of the CDR3: TGTGCCAGCAGTGACGAGCCGCTCTTC.

The rearrangement uses TRBV29-1 and TRBJ1-1, with 9 bases identical to TRBD1. After removal of 7 bases from V and 4 bases from J, the junction contained 7 bases not matched to a gene. The germline gives CDR1 SQVTM, CDR2 ANQGSEA. The CDR3 covers 13 residues. The CDR3 here is CSAPGQGSTEAFF. DNA for the CDR3: TGCAGCGCCCCGGGACAGGGTAGCACTGAAGCTTTCTTT.

The chain joins TRBV2 to TRBJ2-1, with D unresolved. The V end lost 7 bases, the J end lost 4 bases, and 11 bases lay between the germline ends. The V gene's germline CDR1 is SNHLY and CDR2 FYNNEI. This CDR3 comprises 13 residues. The CDR3 DNA follows: TGTGCCAGCATCGAACCTTTATACAATGAGCAGTTCTTC. Its translation: CASIEPLYNEQFF.

This clone appeared once. The chain uses TRBV27 and TRBJ1-2; maybe TRBD1 (5 bases). Trimming left V 3 bases short and J 2 bases short, with 13 bases between. The length of the CDR3 is 15 residues. Per the germline V gene, CDR1 is MNHEY and CDR2 is SMNVEV (reference sequence). The CDR3 DNA follows: TGTGCCAGCAGTTTCCGGCGTTCAGGGAACTATGGCTACACCTTC. Its translation: CASSFRRSGNYGYTF.

V and J are TRBV2 and TRBJ2-5; D might be TRBD1 (5 bases). The CDR3 is 13 residues long. Trimming stripped 6 bases from V and 4 bases from J, with 12 bases between. Germline CDR1 reads SNHLY; CDR2 reads FYNNEI. The CDR3 sequence is CASRSGNGETQYF. The CDR3, as DNA: TGTGCCAGCAGGTCAGGGAACGGAGAGACCCAGTACTTC.

The rearrangement uses TRBV6-5 and TRBJ2-7; either TRBD1 or TRBD2 may supply D (6 bases each). Germline values: CDR1 MNHEY, CDR2 SVGAGI. Trimming shortened V by 5 bases and J by 2 bases, and 13 bases separated the two germline ends. This CDR3 spans 14 amino acids. The CDR3 sequence is CASSHRGPTYEQYF. In DNA form, the CDR3 reads TGTGCCAGCAGTCATCGGGGGCCGACCTACGAGCAGTACTTC.

The V gene is TRBV10-2, the J gene TRBJ2-7, with D hard to call. Germline V gives CDR1 WSHSY, CDR2 SAAADI. V shed 4 bases and J shed 2 bases, with 3 bases lying between them. The length of the CDR3 is 11 residues. The CDR3 region has the DNA TGCGCCAGCAGTGGTACCTACGAGCAGTACTTC. It codes for CASSGTYEQYF.

The chain is built from TRBV4-1 and TRBJ1-2; the D is unclear. V was cut by 1 base and J by 6 bases, with 9 bases left in between. Per the germline V gene, CDR1 is MGHRA and CDR2 is YSYEKL. The CDR3 loop spans 13 amino acids. The CDR3 DNA reads as TGCGCCAGCAGCCAAGTTGGGGTGGATGGCTACACCTTC. Amino acids: CASSQVGVDGYTF.

DNA of the CDR3: TGTGCCAGCAGTGATCATGGGTCGGGTCAGCCCCAGCATTTT. As protein: CASSDHGSGQPQHF. This chain joins TRBV25-1 and TRBJ1-5; D gene unclear. V lost 3 bases to trimming and J lost 6 bases, with 12 bases between them. This CDR3 region has 14 residues. CDR1 is MGHDK and CDR2 is SYGVNS in the germline V gene. The complete variable domain, with remaining parts taken from reference TRBV25-1 and TRBJ1-5, reads EADIYQTPRYLVIGTGKKITLECSQTMGHDKMYWYQQDPGMELHLIHYSYGVNSTEKGDLSSESTVSRIRTEHFPLTLESARPSHTSQYLCASSDHGSGQPQHFGDGTRLSIL.

The chain is built from TRBV7-2 and TRBJ2-2, with no clear D. CDR1 and CDR2 from the germline V gene are SGHTA and FQGNSA. CDR3 length equals 12 residues. Between the trimmed V and J ends, which lost 1 base and 8 bases, there was a span of 5 bases. This CDR3 is CASSLVPGELFF. DNA of the CDR3: TGTGCCAGCAGCTTAGTTCCGGGGGAGCTGTTTTTT.

The chain recombines TRBV9 with TRBJ1-5; TRBD1 matches at 11 bases. Per germline, CDR1 SGDLS and CDR2 YYNGEE. Trimming at V came to 0 bases and at J to 1 base, leaving 6 bases not matched to a gene. This CDR3 comprises 18 residues. In nucleotides, the CDR3 is TGTGCCAGCAGCGTAGCCGGACAGGGGGCGGGGAGCAATCAGCCCCAGCATTTT. This sequence encodes CASSVAGQGAGSNQPQHF.

The chain uses TRBV6-1 and TRBJ1-5, with a possible D match to TRBD1 (6 bases). CDR3 length: 17 residues. Deletions cut 2 bases from V and 4 bases from J, with 18 bases between. Germline V gene sequence: CDR1 MNHNS, CDR2 SASEGT. The CDR3 region is CASSENRVANGNQPQHF. The DNA for the CDR3 is TGTGCCAGCAGTGAAAACAGGGTGGCAAACGGAAATCAGCCCCAGCATTTT.

This chain connects TRBV2 to TRBJ2-3; 10 positions match TRBD2. V shed 6 bases, J shed 0 bases, and the junction held 9 bases outside the gene matches. The CDR3 runs to 17 residues. Germline assignment: CDR1 SNHLY and CDR2 FYNNEI. The CDR3 is CASRLRTSGPSTDTQYF. Here the CDR3 DNA reads TGTGCCAGCAGGCTACGGACTAGCGGACCTAGCACAGATACGCAGTATTTT.

The chain is built from TRBV30 and TRBJ2-2, with D perhaps TRBD1 (7 bases). Trimming removed 2 bases at V and 1 base at J, with 23 bases between. Looked up from germline, CDR1 is GTSNPN and CDR2 is SVGIG (reference sequence). The CDR3 extends over 19 amino acids. CDR3 sequence reads: CAWSPRGVPLFQNTGELFF. The CDR3 nucleotides read TGTGCCTGGAGTCCCAGGGGGGTCCCCCTCTTTCAGAACACCGGGGAGCTGTTTTTT.

The CDR3 sequence: CASSFGGNPYEQYF. The CDR3 DNA reads TGTGCCAGCAGTTTCGGGGGAAATCCCTACGAGCAGTACTTC. The rearrangement joins TRBV27 to TRBJ2-7; TRBD2 is a possible D gene (6 bases). Germline assignment: CDR1 MNHEY and CDR2 SMNVEV (reference sequence). The CDR3 has 14 residues. V was clipped by 3 bases and J by 2 bases, with 11 bases between them.

This clone was observed a single time. DNA for the CDR3: TGTGCCAGCAGTATCAACCCGTTAGCGGGAGGAGGAGACAATGAGCAGTTCTTC. Its translation is CASSINPLAGGGDNEQFF. The chain is built from TRBV27 and TRBJ2-1, with 10 bases aligning to TRBD2. The J segment lost 5 bases and the V segment lost 5 bases, leaving 15 bases of the junction unmatched. The germline CDR1 and CDR2 sequences are MNHEY and SMNVEV (reference sequence). The CDR3 consists of 18 residues.